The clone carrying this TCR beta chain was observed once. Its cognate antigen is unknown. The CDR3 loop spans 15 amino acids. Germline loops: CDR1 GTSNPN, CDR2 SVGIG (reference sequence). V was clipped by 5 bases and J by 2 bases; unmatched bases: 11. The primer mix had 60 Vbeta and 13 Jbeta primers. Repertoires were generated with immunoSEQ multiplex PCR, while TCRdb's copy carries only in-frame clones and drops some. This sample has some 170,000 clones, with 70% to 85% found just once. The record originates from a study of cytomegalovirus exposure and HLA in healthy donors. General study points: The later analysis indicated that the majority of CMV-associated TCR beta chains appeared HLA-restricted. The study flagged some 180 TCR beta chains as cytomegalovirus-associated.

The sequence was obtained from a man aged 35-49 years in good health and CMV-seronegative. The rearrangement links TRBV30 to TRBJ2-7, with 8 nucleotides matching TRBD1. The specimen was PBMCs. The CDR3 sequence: CAWEGADRDPYEQYF. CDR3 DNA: TGTGCCTGGGAGGGAGCGGACAGGGATCCCTACGAGCAGTACTTC.